A selection of T cell receptor beta chains follows, all from one sample in a study of T cells in Graves' hyperthyroidism and ophthalmopathy. TCRdb re-called the multiplex PCR reads through MiXCR, storing one row per CDR3 protein. The table shows 700,000 to 850,000 distinct CDR3 sequences, with approximately 40% occurring only once. The sequenced material came from blood. The receptors were gathered from a woman aged 40 to 50 with Graves' hyperthyroidism. Both conserved end residues are part of each CDR3. A D gene is named only where the DNA matches it firmly. A clone size is listed for some rows: how often the clone was seen (once, few, many), or a class if it is expanded.

J gene,clone size,D gene,V gene,CDR3 protein,CDR3 DNA
TRBJ2-3,.,TRBD2,TRBV2,CASSLGLVARTDTQYF,TGTGCCAGCAGCCTCGGACTAGTAGCTAGGACAGATACGCAGTATTTT
TRBJ1-5,few,TRBD1,TRBV6-6,CASSMTGGLSNQPQHF,TGTGCCAGCAGTATGACAGGGGGTTTAAGCAATCAGCCCCAGCATTTT
TRBJ2-7,few,.,TRBV28,CASSAGEQYF,TGTGCCAGCAGTGCTGGGGAGCAGTACTTC
TRBJ2-3,once,.,TRBV9,CASSVAPTDTQYF,TGTGCCAGCAGCGTAGCGCCCACAGATACGCAGTATTTT
TRBJ1-4,.,TRBD1,TRBV24-1,CASSPGTGVSATNEKLFF,TGTGCCAGCAGCCCTGGGACAGGGGTCTCCGCAACTAATGAAAAACTGTTTTTT
TRBJ1-2,many,.,TRBV12-3/TRBV12-4,CASKIQEDYGYTF,TGTGCCAGCAAAATACAGGAGGACTATGGCTACACCTTC
TRBJ2-7,few,.,TRBV2,CASSENGGIYEQYF,TGTGCCAGCAGCGAAAATGGGGGGATCTACGAGCAGTACTTC
TRBJ2-5,few,.,TRBV5-4,CASSLFGGPQETQYF,TGTGCCAGCAGCTTGTTTGGGGGACCTCAAGAGACCCAGTACTTC
TRBJ1-6,many,TRBD1,TRBV7-6,CASSRTGESNSPLHF,TGTGCCAGCAGCCGGACAGGGGAATCCAATTCACCCCTCCACTTT
TRBJ1-5,few,TRBD1,TRBV28,CASSSPTGFGQPQHF,TGTGCCAGCAGTTCCCCGACAGGGTTTGGACAGCCCCAGCATTTT
TRBJ1-1,.,.,TRBV29-1,CSVKTSGSTEAFF,TGCAGCGTTAAGACTAGCGGTAGCACTGAAGCTTTCTTT
TRBJ2-6,many,.,TRBV2,CASRAGSGANVLTF,TGTGCCAGCAGGGCAGGGTCTGGGGCCAACGTCCTGACTTTC
TRBJ1-1,few,TRBD1,TRBV20-1,CSGATQGSTEAFF,TGCAGTGGCGCGACACAGGGGTCGACTGAAGCTTTCTTT
TRBJ1-2,.,TRBD1,TRBV12-3/TRBV12-4,CASSLHENRGPGYTF,TGTGCCAGCAGTTTACACGAAAACAGGGGCCCTGGCTACACCTTC
TRBJ1-1,.,.,TRBV9,CASSPRAGQNTEAFF,TGTGCCAGCAGCCCCCGGGCAGGGCAGAACACTGAAGCTTTCTTT
TRBJ1-5,many,.,TRBV9,CASSSHGGGQPQHF,TGTGCCAGCAGCTCCCACGGGGGAGGTCAGCCCCAGCATTTT
TRBJ2-3,.,TRBD1,TRBV4-1,CASTTGERSDTQYF,TGTGCCAGCACGACAGGGGAGAGGTCAGATACGCAGTATTTT
TRBJ2-6,many,.,TRBV5-5,CASSLSWYGANVLTF,TGTGCCAGCAGCTTGTCATGGTACGGGGCCAACGTCCTGACTTTC
TRBJ2-6,.,TRBD1,TRBV15,CATSRDWGQDYSSGANVLTF,TGTGCCACCAGCAGAGATTGGGGACAGGACTATTCCTCTGGGGCCAACGTCCTGACTTTC
TRBJ1-3,.,TRBD1,TRBV7-8,CASSPIGTAAGNTIYF,TGTGCCAGCAGTCCAATTGGGACAGCCGCTGGAAACACCATATATTTT
TRBJ1-2,few,.,TRBV7-9,CASIRAGDGYTF,TGTGCCAGCATAAGGGCTGGCGATGGCTACACCTTC
TRBJ1-6,once,TRBD1,TRBV6-2/TRBV6-3,CASKVDRNNSPLHF,TGTGCCAGCAAGGTGGACAGGAATAATTCACCCCTCCACTTT
TRBJ1-6,few,TRBD1,TRBV7-2,CASSLRDRVGPLHF,TGTGCCAGCAGTTTACGTGACAGGGTGGGACCCCTCCACTTT
TRBJ1-4,few,TRBD1,TRBV6-6,CASSSRDRGGSEKLFF,TGTGCCAGCAGTTCCCGGGACAGGGGGGGTAGCGAAAAACTGTTTTTT
TRBJ1-6,many,TRBD1,TRBV5-8,CASSSDRDNSPLHF,TGTGCCAGCAGCTCGGACAGGGATAATTCACCCCTCCACTTT
TRBJ1-5,.,TRBD1,TRBV19,CASSQIYFGRGLDNQPQHF,TGTGCCAGTAGCCAGATCTACTTTGGCAGGGGGCTTGACAATCAGCCCCAGCATTTT
TRBJ2-7,many,.,TRBV7-9,CASRHSRVSGGYEQYF,TGTGCCAGCAGGCACTCCCGCGTTAGCGGAGGCTACGAGCAGTACTTC
TRBJ2-7,once,TRBD2,TRBV20-1,CSAAGTSGFFSGYEQYF,TGCAGTGCCGCGGGGACTAGCGGGTTTTTCTCAGGCTACGAGCAGTACTTC
TRBJ2-7,few,.,TRBV7-9,CTSSSRTTNEQYF,TGTACCAGCAGCTCTCGGACTACTAACGAGCAGTACTTC
TRBJ1-1,many,.,TRBV13,CASSPNRNTEAFF,TGTGCCAGCAGCCCAAACCGAAACACTGAAGCTTTCTTT
TRBJ1-2,.,.,TRBV12-3/TRBV12-4,CASSGPGAAHNYGYTF,TGTGCCAGCAGTGGGCCGGGAGCCGCCCATAACTATGGCTACACCTTC
TRBJ2-7,few,.,TRBV7-9,CASSSGVTPLDEQYF,TGTGCCAGCAGCTCCGGAGTCACCCCCCTTGACGAGCAGTACTTC
TRBJ1-2,.,.,TRBV2,CASSGVRNYGYTF,TGTGCCAGCAGTGGGGTGAGGAACTATGGCTACACCTTC
TRBJ1-5,few,TRBD1,TRBV6-2/TRBV6-3,CASSYRGTGEQPQHF,TGTGCCAGCAGTTACCGAGGGACAGGGGAGCAGCCCCAGCATTTT
TRBJ1-5,.,.,TRBV7-2,CASSLEQGPETQHF,TGTGCCAGCAGCTTAGAACAGGGACCGGAGACCCAGCATTTT
TRBJ1-2,.,.,TRBV15,CATSRDPQYRYGYTF,TGTGCCACCAGCAGAGATCCTCAATATCGCTATGGCTACACCTTC
TRBJ2-1,.,TRBD2,TRBV25-1,CASRLAGGNEQFF,TGTGCCTCTAGGCTAGCGGGGGGCAATGAGCAGTTCTTC
TRBJ1-2,once,.,TRBV29-1,CSVVSGDHGYTF,TGCAGCGTTGTATCGGGGGACCATGGCTACACCTTC
TRBJ2-5,many,TRBD1,TRBV6-6,CASSGTGGEETQYF,TGTGCCAGCAGCGGGACAGGGGGCGAAGAGACCCAGTACTTC
TRBJ2-3,.,.,TRBV7-8,CASSFGVSTDTQYF,TGTGCCAGCAGCTTTGGGGTTAGCACAGATACGCAGTATTTT
TRBJ1-2,many,TRBD1,TRBV5-6,CASSLGPGQSYGYTF,TGTGCCAGCAGCTTGGGTCCGGGACAGAGCTATGGCTACACCTTC
TRBJ1-1,many,TRBD1,TRBV5-1,CASRGTAEAFF,TGCGCCAGCAGGGGGACAGCTGAAGCTTTCTTT
TRBJ2-5,many,.,TRBV29-1,CSVEAGKGKTQYF,TGCAGCGTTGAGGCAGGGAAGGGAAAGACCCAGTACTTC
TRBJ1-2,many,.,TRBV7-2,CASSSGASYGYTF,TGTGCCAGCAGCTCGGGCGCATCCTATGGCTACACCTTC
TRBJ1-4,.,.,TRBV10-3,CAISFRGEKLFF,TGTGCCATCAGTTTCAGAGGTGAAAAACTGTTTTTT
TRBJ2-7,.,TRBD1,TRBV5-1,CAWSIVGQAYEQYF,TGTGCCTGGAGTATCGTCGGACAGGCCTACGAGCAGTACTTC
TRBJ2-5,.,.,TRBV9,CASSASSLQETQYF,TGTGCCAGCAGCGCCTCTAGCCTCCAAGAGACCCAGTACTTC
TRBJ1-1,.,.,TRBV29-1,CSAVAKYGTEAFF,TGCAGTGCGGTGGCAAAATATGGCACTGAAGCTTTCTTT
TRBJ2-7,.,.,TRBV24-1,CATSDPLTYEQYF,TGTGCCACCAGTGATCCTCTTACCTACGAGCAGTACTTC
TRBJ1-5,few,TRBD1,TRBV7-8,CASSLIDRQGFQPQHF,TGTGCCAGCAGCTTAATAGACAGACAGGGATTTCAGCCCCAGCATTTT
TRBJ1-3,.,.,TRBV7-2,CASSSRDTIYF,TGTGCCAGCAGCTCGAGGGACACCATATATTTT
TRBJ2-5,.,.,TRBV6-5,CASSYGQGRIETQYF,TGTGCCAGCAGTTACGGTCAGGGCAGGATTGAGACCCAGTACTTC
TRBJ1-3,few,.,TRBV12-3/TRBV12-4,CASNLGVTGNTIYF,TGTGCCAGCAACTTAGGGGTAACTGGAAACACCATATATTTT
TRBJ1-2,few,.,TRBV7-2,CASSLRGESWGGYTF,TGTGCCAGCAGCTTAAGGGGGGAAAGCTGGGGTGGCTACACCTTC
TRBJ2-7,few,.,TRBV6-4,CASSDSRQTYEQYF,TGTGCCAGCAGTGACTCGAGACAAACCTACGAGCAGTACTTC